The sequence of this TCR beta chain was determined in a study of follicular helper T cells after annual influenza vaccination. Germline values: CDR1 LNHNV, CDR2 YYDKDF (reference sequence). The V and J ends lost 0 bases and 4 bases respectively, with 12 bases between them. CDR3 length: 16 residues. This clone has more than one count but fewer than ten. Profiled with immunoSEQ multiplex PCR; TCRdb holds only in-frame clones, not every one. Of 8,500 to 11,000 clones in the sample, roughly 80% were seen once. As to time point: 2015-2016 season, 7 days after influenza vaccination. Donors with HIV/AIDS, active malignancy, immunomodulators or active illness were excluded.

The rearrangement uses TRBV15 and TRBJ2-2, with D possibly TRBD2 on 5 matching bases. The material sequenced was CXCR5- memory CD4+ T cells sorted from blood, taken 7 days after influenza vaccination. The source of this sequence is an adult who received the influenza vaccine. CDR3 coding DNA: TGTGCCACCAGCAGAGAATACGGGATCTTCACCGGGGAGCTGTTTTTT. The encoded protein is CATSREYGIFTGELFF. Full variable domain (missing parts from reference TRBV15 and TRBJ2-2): DAMVIQNPRYQVTQFGKPVTLSCSQTLNHNVMYWYQQKSSQAPKLLFHYYDKDFNNEADTPDNFQSRRPNTSFCFLDIRSPGLGDTAMYLCATSREYGIFTGELFFGEGSRLTVL.